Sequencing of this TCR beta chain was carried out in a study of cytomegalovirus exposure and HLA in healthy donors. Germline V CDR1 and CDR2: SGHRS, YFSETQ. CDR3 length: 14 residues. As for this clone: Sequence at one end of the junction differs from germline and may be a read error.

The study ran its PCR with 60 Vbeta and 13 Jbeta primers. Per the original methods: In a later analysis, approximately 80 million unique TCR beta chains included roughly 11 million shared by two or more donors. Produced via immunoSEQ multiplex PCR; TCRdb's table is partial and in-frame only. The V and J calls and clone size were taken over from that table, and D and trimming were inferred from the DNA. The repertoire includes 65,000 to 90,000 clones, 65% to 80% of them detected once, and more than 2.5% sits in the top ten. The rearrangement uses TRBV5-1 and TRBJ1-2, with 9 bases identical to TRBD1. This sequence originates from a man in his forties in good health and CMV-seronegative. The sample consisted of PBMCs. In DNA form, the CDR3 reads TGCGCCAGCAGCCAACAGGGGGCGGACTATGGCTACCCCTTC. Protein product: CASSQQGADYGYPF.